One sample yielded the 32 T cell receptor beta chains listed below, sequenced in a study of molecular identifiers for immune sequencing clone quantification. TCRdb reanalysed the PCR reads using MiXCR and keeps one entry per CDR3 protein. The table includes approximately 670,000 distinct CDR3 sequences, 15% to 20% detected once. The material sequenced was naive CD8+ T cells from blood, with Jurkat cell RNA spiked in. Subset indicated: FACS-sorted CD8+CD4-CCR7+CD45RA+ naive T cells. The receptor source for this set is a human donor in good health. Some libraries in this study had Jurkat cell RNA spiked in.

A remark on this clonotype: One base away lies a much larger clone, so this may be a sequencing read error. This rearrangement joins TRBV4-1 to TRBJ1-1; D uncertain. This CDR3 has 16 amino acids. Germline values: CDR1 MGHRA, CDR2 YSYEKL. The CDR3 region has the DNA TGCGCCAGCAGCCAAGATAACAGCTGGATGAACGCTGAAGCTTTCTTT. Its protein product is CASSQDNSWMNAEAFF.

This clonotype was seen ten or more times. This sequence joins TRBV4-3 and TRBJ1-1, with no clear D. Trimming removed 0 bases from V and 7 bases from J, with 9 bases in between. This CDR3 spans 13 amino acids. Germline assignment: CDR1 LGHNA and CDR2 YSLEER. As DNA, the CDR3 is TGCGCCAGCAGCCAAGATCGGGAGGGTGAAGCTTTCTTT. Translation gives CASSQDREGEAFF.

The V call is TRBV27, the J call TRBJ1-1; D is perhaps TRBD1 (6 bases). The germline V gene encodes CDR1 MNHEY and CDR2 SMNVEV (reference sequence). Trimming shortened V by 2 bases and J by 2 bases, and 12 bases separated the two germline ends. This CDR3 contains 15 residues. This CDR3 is CASSLIPGANTEAFF. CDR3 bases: TGTGCCAGCAGTTTAATTCCGGGGGCAAACACTGAAGCTTTCTTT.

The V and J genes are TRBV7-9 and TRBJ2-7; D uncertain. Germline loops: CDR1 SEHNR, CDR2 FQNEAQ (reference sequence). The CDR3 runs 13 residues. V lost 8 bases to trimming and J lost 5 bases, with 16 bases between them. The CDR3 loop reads CASGPQTLHEQYF. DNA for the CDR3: TGTGCCAGCGGCCCCCAGACACTCCACGAGCAGTACTTC.

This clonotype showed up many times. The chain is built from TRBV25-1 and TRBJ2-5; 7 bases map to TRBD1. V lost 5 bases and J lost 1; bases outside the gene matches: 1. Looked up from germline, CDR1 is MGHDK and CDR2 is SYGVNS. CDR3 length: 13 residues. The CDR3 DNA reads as TGTGCCAGCAGTCGGGACAGCCAAGAGACCCAGTACTTC. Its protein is CASSRDSQETQYF.

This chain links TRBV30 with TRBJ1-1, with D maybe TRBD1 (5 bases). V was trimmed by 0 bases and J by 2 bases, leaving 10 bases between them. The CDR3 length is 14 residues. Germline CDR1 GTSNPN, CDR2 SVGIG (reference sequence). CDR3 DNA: TGTGCCTGGAGTGTACTATGGGGCAACACTGAAGCTTTCTTT. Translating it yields CAWSVLWGNTEAFF.

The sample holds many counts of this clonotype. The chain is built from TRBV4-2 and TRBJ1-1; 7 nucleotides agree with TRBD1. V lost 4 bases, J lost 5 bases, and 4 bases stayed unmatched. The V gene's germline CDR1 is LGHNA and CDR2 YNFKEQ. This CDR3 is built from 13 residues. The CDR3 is CASSPQGVTEAFF. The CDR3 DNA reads TGTGCCAGCAGCCCTCAGGGGGTGACTGAAGCTTTCTTT.

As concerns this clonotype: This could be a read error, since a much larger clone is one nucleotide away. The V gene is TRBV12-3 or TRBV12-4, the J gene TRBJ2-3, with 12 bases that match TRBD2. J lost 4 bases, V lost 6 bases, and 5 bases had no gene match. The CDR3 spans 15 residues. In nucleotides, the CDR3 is TGTGCCAGCAGCCGGTCTAGCGGGAGGGCAGATACGCAGTATTTT. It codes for CASSRSSGRADTQYF.

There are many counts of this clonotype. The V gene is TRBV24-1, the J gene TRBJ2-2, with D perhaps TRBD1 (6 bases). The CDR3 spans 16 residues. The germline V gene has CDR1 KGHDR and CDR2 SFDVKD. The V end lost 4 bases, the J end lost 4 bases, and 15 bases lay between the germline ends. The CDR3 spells CATSEWADSGTGELFF. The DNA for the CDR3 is TGTGCCACCAGTGAATGGGCGGACAGCGGCACCGGGGAGCTGTTTTTT.

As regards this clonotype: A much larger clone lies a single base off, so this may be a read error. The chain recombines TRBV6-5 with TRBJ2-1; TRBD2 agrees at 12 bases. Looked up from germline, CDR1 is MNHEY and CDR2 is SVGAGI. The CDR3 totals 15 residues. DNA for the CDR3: TGTGCCAGCACCCTAGGACTAGCGGGAATGAATGAGCAGTCCTTC. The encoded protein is CASTLGLAGMNEQSF.

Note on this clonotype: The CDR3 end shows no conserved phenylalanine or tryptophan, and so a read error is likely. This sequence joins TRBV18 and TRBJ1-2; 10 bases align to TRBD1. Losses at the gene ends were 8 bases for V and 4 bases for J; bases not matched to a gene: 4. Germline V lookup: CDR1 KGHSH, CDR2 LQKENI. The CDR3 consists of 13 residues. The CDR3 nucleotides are TGTGCCAGCGAGGGACAGGGGCCCTATGGCTACACCCTC. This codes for CASEGQGPYGYTL.

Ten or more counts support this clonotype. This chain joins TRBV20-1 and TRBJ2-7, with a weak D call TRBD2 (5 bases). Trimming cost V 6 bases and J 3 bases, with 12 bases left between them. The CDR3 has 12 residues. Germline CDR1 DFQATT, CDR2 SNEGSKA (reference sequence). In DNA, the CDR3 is TGCAGTGCAGCACTGGGGAGCTACGAGCAGTACTTC. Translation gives CSAALGSYEQYF.

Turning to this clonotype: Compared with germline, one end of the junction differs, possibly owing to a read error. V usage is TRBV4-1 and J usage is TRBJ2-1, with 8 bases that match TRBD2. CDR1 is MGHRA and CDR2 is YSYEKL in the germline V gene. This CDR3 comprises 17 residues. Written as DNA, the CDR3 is TGCGTCAGCAGCCCTAGACTAGCGCAGAGCTCCTACAATGAGCAGTTCTTC. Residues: CVSSPRLAQSSYNEQFF.

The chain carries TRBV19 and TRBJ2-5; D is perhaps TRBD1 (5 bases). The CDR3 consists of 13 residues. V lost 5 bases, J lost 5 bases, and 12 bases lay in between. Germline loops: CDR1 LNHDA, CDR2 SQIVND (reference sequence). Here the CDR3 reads CASSFGRVETQYF. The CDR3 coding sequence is TGTGCCAGTAGTTTCGGCAGGGTGGAGACCCAGTACTTC.

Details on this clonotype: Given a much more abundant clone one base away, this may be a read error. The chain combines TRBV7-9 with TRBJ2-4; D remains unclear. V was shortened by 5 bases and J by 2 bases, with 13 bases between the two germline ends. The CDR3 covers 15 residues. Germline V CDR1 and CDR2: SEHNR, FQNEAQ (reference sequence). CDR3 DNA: TGTGCCAGCAGCCTGACGACTTTAACCAAAAACATTCAGTACTTC. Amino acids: CASSLTTLTKNIQYF.

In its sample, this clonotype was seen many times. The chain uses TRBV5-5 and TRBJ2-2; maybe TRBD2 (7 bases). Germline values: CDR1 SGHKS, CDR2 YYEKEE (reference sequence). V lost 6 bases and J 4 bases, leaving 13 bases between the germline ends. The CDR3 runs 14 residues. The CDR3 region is CASILRGGTGELFF. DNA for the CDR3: TGTGCCAGCATCCTGAGGGGGGGCACCGGGGAGCTGTTTTTT.

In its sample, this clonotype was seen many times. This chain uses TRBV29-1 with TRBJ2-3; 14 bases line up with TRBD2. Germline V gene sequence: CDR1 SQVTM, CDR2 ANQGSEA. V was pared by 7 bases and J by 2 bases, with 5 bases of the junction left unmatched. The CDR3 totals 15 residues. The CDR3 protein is CSAGTSGGITDTQYF. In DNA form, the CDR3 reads TGCAGCGCCGGGACTAGCGGGGGTATCACAGATACGCAGTATTTT.

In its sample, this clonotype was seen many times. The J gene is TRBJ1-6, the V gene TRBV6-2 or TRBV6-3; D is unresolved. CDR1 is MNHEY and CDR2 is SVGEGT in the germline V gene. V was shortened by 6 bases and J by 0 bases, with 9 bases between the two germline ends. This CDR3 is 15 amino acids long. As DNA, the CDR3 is TGTGCCAGCAGGATTGGAGGCTCCTATAATTCACCCCTCCACTTT. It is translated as CASRIGGSYNSPLHF.

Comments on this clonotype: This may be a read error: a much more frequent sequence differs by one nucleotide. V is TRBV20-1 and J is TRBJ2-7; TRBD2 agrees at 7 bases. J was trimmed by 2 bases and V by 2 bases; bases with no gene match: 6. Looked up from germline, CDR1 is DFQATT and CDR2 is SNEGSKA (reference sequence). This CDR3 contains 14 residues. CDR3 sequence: CSARKRGTTYEQYF. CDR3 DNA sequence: TGCAGTGCTAGAAAGCGGGGTACGACCTACGAGCAGTACTTC.

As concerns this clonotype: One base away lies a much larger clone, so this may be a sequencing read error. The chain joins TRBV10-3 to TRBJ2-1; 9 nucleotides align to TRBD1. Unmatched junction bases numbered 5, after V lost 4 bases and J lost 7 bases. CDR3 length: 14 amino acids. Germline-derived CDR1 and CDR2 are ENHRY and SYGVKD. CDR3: CAISGTGVINEQFF. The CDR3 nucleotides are TGTGCCATCAGTGGGACAGGGGTTATTAATGAGCAGTTCTTC.

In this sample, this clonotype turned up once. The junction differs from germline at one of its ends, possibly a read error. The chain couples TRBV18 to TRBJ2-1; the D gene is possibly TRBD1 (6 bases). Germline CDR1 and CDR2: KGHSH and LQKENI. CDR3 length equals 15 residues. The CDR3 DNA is TGTGCCGGCTCACCACGGGCAGGGGTGTCCAATGAGCAGTTCTTC. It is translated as CAGSPRAGVSNEQFF. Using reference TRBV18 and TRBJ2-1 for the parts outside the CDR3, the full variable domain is NAGVMQNPRHLVRRRGQEARLRCSPMKGHSHVYWYRQLPEEGLKFMVYLQKENIIDESGMPKERFSAEFPKEGPSILRIQQVVRGDSAAYFCAGSPRAGVSNEQFFGPGTRLTVL.

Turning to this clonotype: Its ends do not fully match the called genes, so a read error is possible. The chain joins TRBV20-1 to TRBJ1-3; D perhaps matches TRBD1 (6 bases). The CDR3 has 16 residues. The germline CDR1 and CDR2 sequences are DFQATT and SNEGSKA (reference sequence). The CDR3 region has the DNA TGCAGTGCTAGAGGTCCAACAGGGCTCTCTGGAAACACCATGTATTTT. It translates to CSARGPTGLSGNTMYF.

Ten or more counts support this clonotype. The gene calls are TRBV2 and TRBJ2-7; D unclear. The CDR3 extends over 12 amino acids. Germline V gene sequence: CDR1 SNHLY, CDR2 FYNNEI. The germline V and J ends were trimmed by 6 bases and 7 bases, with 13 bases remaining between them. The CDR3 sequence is CASRETRLEQYF. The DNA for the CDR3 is TGTGCCAGCAGAGAGACAAGGTTGGAGCAGTACTTC. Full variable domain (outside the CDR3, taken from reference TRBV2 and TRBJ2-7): EPEVTQTPSHQVTQMGQEVILRCVPISNHLYFYWYRQILGQKVEFLVSFYNNEISEKSEIFDDQFSVERPDGSNFTLKIRSTKLEDSAMYFCASRETRLEQYFGPGTRLTVT.

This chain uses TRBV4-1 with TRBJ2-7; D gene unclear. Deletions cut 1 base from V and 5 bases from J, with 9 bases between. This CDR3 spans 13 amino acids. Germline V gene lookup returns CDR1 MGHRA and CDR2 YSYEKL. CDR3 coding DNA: TGCGCCAGCAGCCAAGGTTGGGCCCACGAGCAGTACTTC. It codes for CASSQGWAHEQYF.

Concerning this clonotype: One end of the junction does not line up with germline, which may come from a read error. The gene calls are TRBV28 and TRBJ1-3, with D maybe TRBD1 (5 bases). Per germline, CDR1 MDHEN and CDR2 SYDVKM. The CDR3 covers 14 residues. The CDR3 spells CASSPDSHGDTIYF. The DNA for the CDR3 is TGTGCCAGCAGTCCAGACAGCCATGGAGACACCATATATTTT.

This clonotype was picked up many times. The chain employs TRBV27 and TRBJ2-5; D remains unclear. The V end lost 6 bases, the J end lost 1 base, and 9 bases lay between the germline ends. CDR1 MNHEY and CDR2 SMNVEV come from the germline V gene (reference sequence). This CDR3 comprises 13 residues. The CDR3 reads CASSTDLQETQYF. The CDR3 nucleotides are TGTGCCAGCAGCACAGATCTCCAAGAGACCCAGTACTTC.

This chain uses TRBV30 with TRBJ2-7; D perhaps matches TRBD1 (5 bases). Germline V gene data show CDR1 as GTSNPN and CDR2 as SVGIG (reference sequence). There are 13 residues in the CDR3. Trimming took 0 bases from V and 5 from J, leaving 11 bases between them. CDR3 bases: TGTGCCTGGAGTGTAGATCTAGGGGACGAGCAGTACTTC. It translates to CAWSVDLGDEQYF.

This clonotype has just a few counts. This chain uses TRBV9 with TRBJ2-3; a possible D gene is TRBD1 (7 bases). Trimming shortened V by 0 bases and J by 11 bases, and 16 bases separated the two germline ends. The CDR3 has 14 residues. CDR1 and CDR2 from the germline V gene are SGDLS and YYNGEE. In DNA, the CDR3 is TGTGCCAGCAGCGTAGGAGGGGGGACAGAAAAGCAGTATTTT. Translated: CASSVGGGTEKQYF.

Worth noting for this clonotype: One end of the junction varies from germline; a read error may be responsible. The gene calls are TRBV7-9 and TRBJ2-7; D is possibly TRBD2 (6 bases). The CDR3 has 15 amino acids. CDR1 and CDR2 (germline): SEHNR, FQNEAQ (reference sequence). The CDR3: CASSSSSGEPYEQDF. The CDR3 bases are TGTGCCAGCAGCTCATCGTCGGGGGAGCCTTACGAGCAGGACTTC.

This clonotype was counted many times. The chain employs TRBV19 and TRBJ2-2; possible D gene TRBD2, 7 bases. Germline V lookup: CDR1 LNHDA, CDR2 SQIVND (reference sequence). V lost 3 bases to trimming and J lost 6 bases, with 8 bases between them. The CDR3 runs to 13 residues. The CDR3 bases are TGTGCCAGTAGTATCGGGGGGCCCGGGGAGCTGTTTTTT. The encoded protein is CASSIGGPGELFF.

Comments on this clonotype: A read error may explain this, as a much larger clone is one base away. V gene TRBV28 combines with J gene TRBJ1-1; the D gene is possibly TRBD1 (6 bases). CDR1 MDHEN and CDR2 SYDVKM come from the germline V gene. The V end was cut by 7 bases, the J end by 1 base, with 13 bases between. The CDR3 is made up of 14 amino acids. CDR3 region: CASTPTGSNTEAFF. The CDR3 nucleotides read TGTGCCAGCACCCCTACAGGGTCGAACACTGAAGCTTTCTTT.

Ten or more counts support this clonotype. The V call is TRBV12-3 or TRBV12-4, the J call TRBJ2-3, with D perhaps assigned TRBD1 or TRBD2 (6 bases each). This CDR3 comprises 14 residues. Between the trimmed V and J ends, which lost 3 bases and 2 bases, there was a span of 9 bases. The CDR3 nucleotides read TGTGCCAGCAGTTTTAGGGGGGCCACAGATACGCAGTATTTT. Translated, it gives CASSFRGATDTQYF.